The present entry profiles one TCR beta chain with its context. The data were produced by immunoSEQ multiplex PCR, yet TCRdb's version contains in-frame clones alone and is incomplete. Here the sample spans 110,000 to 150,000 clones, about 92% being singletons. The CDR3 sequence is 15 residues long. The junction had 7 bases not matched to a gene; V was cut back by 7 bases and J by 2 bases. Germline CDR1 reads LNHDA; CDR2 reads SQIVND (reference sequence). This sample is drawn from a study of T cell responses to AZD1222 COVID-19 vaccine. The specimen was peripheral blood, collected 28 days after the second AZD1222 dose. The V gene is TRBV19, the J gene TRBJ1-1; TRBD1 aligns across 10 bases. This TCR derives from an adult who received the AZD1222 COVID-19 vaccine. CDR3 bases: TGTGCCAGTACCCGACAGGGGGCGGCAAACACTGAAGCTTTCTTT. Translating it yields CASTRQGAANTEAFF.